A selection of T cell receptor beta chains follows, all from one sample in a study of CD8 T cells in Susac syndrome. TCRdb used MiXCR to reprocess the immunoSEQ multiplex PCR reads, holding one entry per CDR3 protein. This sample has some 68,000 distinct CDR3 sequences, with just over 90% found just once. Sequencing was performed on CD4+ T cells from PBMCs. The receptors here all came from a human donor with Susac syndrome. The CDR3 runs from the conserved cysteine through the conserved F or W. D genes are given only for firm matches. Size is stated for part of the rows, as once, few or many counts, or as a class when the clone is expanded.

NA	TRBJ1-6	TRBV9	TRBD1	TGTGCCAGCAGCGTGAGGACAGGGGTTTCACCCCTCCACTTT	CASSVRTGVSPLHF
NA	TRBJ2-3	TRBV14	TRBD1	TGTGCCAGCAGCCACACAGGGGGATTGAATGAGGATACGCAGTATTTT	CASSHTGGLNEDTQYF
NA	TRBJ2-7	TRBV18	NA	TGTGCCAGCTCACCACGTGGTCAGGTAGCCTACGAGCAGTACTTC	CASSPRGQVAYEQYF
once	TRBJ2-5	TRBV18	NA	TGTGCCAGCTCACCGATGACAGGGAGGGAGACCCAGTACTTC	CASSPMTGRETQYF
NA	TRBJ2-7	TRBV2	TRBD2	TGTGCCAGCAGTTCTAGCGGGGGATCCTCCTACGAGCAGTACTTC	CASSSSGGSSYEQYF
NA	TRBJ2-5	TRBV9	NA	TGTGCCAGCAGCGTAGGAGGAGGGCCAGTCCAAGAGACCCAGTACTTC	CASSVGGGPVQETQYF
NA	TRBJ2-3	TRBV29-1	NA	TGCAGCGTTATCGGGACAACTAGCACAGATACGCAGTATTTT	CSVIGTTSTDTQYF
NA	TRBJ1-3	TRBV5-1	NA	TGCGCCAGCAGCCAGGACCCGGTAGGGAACACCATATATTTT	CASSQDPVGNTIYF
NA	TRBJ2-3	TRBV20-1	TRBD2	TGCAGTGCTAGATCCCTAGCGGGGGGGCACACAGATACGCAGTATTTT	CSARSLAGGHTDTQYF
NA	TRBJ2-2	TRBV30	TRBD2	TGTGCCTGGAGTGTAAAAGCGGGGGGCTTGAACACCGGGGAGCTGTTTTTT	CAWSVKAGGLNTGELFF
once	TRBJ2-3	TRBV7-2	NA	TGTGCCAGCAGCCCCGATGGCTACCTCACAGATACGCAGTATTTT	CASSPDGYLTDTQYF
NA	TRBJ2-3	TRBV28	TRBD1	TGTGCCAGCAGTACTTCCGGACAGGGGCCAGATACGCAGTATTTT	CASSTSGQGPDTQYF
once	TRBJ1-2	TRBV20-1	TRBD1	TGCAGTGCTCCCGGGACAGGAGGAGAGGGCTACACCTTC	CSAPGTGGEGYTF
NA	TRBJ1-2	TRBV4-3	NA	TGCGCCAGCAGCCAAGCCCTCGCGGATACGCGTGGCTACACCTTC	CASSQALADTRGYTF
NA	TRBJ2-6	TRBV12-3/TRBV12-4	NA	TGTGCCAGCACCGAGCGTTCGGGGTTGGGCTCTGGGGCCAACGTCCTGACTTTC	CASTERSGLGSGANVLTF
NA	TRBJ1-1	TRBV24-1	NA	TGTGCCACCAGTGACCCTAATGGTCCTGAAGCTTTCTTT	CATSDPNGPEAFF
NA	TRBJ1-5	TRBV6-2/TRBV6-3	TRBD1	TGTGCCAGCAGTCCCTCCGGGACAGGGCCCAATCAGCCCCAGCATTTT	CASSPSGTGPNQPQHF
few	TRBJ2-5	TRBV29-1	TRBD1	TGCAGCGCCCCGGGACAGGGTCGCGAGACCCAGTACTTC	CSAPGQGRETQYF
once	TRBJ1-1	TRBV12-3/TRBV12-4	NA	TGTGCCAGCAGATACAGGGCCGTAAACACTGAAGCTTTCTTT	CASRYRAVNTEAFF
NA	TRBJ2-3	TRBV28	NA	TGTGCCAGCAGTCCCCGACTGGGGACAGATACGCAGTATTTT	CASSPRLGTDTQYF
NA	TRBJ1-6	TRBV6-2/TRBV6-3	NA	TGTGCCAGCAGTTACGGGCAGGATTTTCCATCACCCCTCCACTTT	CASSYGQDFPSPLHF
NA	TRBJ2-4	TRBV5-1	NA	TGCGCCAGCTCCCCCCCGGGCGTCATTCAGTACTTC	CASSPPGVIQYF
NA	TRBJ1-4	TRBV20-1	TRBD1	TGCAGTGCTATCGGACAGGGAGGGAATGAAAAACTGTTTTTT	CSAIGQGGNEKLFF
NA	TRBJ2-6	TRBV19	TRBD2	TGTGCCAGCTTGGGGGGGGTCCTGACTTTC	CASLGGVLTF
NA	TRBJ2-1	TRBV6-6	NA	TGTGCCAGCAGTTACGAGGAAAAGCAGTTCTTC	CASSYEEKQFF
NA	TRBJ1-1	TRBV7-9	TRBD1	TGTGCCAGCAGCACACAGGGGATCGCTGAAGCTTTCTTT	CASSTQGIAEAFF